This TCR beta chain was profiled in a study of T cell repertoires in ileal Crohn's disease (dated by TCRdb to about 2019). With regard to the full study: At the time of surgery, roughly 35% of patients were active smokers, and the median duration of disease was seven to eight years. TCR repertoire analysis was done in a few dozen Crohn's disease patients from a prospective multicentre cohort. The study was conducted in parallel with a multicentre cohort that was designed to identify predictors of early endoscopic recurrence following ileocolonic resection. Endoscopic postoperative recurrence was defined by a Rutgeerts score above i0. Roughly half of the patients were given postoperative therapy, with 15 to 20 on anti-TNF agents and about a dozen on thiopurines. Every patient underwent surgery because of a complication, which was stricturing disease in roughly 60% of cases and penetrating disease in roughly 39%. A total of roughly 170 mucosal samples from 60 or so patients were sequenced, collected from several sites on the surgical specimen as well as at postoperative endoscopy.

As to this clone: The specificity of this receptor is unknown. Per-base qualities were not stored, and no clone one base away is much larger.

Overall results and qualifications from the work: More high-frequency clones were carried by sorted CD8 T cells than by CD4 T cells, suggesting that mucosal expansions were mainly CD8. Endoscopic recurrence was linked to a higher percentage of high-frequency clones at surgery, and recurrence occurred in every patient whose clonality exceeded 26.8% (18/57). Only a subgroup of patients, of unstated size, had mucosal CD4 and CD8 T cells sorted and sequenced. A significantly higher proportion of clonal expansions was observed in active smokers at surgery than in non-smokers (approximately 26% vs 20%, p=0.02).

To be eligible, patients had to be adults with ileal or ileocolonic Crohn's disease and an indication for ileocolonic resection. Whole ileal mucosal biopsies were kept frozen at -80 degrees C prior to DNA extraction. A TRizol-based method was used to extract genomic DNA from the frozen whole biopsies, and the DNA was quantified with a NanoDrop 2000 spectrophotometer. V lost 2 bases and J lost 3 bases; the stretch between them is 17 bases long. CDR1 and CDR2, per the germline V gene, are KGHSH and LQKENI. Measured from the cysteine to the phenylalanine, the CDR3 is 16 residues long. The kept DNA is CDR3 alone, 48 bases in frame from the first base. Five hundred nanograms of biopsy DNA per sample were submitted for commercial TCRB immunosequencing. CDR3 regions were amplified from genomic DNA by Adaptive Biotechnology using a two-step, amplification bias-controlled multiplex PCR. In the first PCR, primers covered every V and J gene segment, and in the second PCR, barcodes and Illumina adapters were added. An Illumina instrument was used to sequence the CDR3 libraries. Per the source publication's procedure: Analysis combined the vendor-provided pipelines with custom analysis of raw data in R/Bioconductor under R version 3.3.0. Clonality, ranging from 0 to 1, was calculated as the inverse of the normalised Shannon entropy of all productive clones. High-frequency clones were defined as the share of the repertoire taken up by the top 100 clones, keeping only clones that passed a 95% confidence test. The Simpson index measured repertoire diversity, and the Morisita-Horn index measured overlap between samples. As stored in TCRdb, this immuneACCESS dataset retains in-frame rearrangements with V and J assigned. A fraction of the clones does not appear; measured against another copy, unresolved V genes explain less than half of the discrepancy, and the remainder lacks a known reason. D and trimming come from the DNA, and the V and J calls and clone size come from that table. For this sample there are thousands of clones; more than 65% appear just once. The ten largest clonotypes hold 2.5% to 3.5% of the sample.

The sample consisted of ileal tissue. The receptor was isolated from an adult with Crohn's disease. The chain uses TRBV18 and TRBJ2-7, with TRBD1 tentatively as D gene (6 bases match). For the CDR3, the sequence is CASSPDRTRANYEQYF. At the DNA level, the sequence is TGTGCCAGCTCACCAGACAGGACCAGAGCGAACTACGAGCAGTACTTC.